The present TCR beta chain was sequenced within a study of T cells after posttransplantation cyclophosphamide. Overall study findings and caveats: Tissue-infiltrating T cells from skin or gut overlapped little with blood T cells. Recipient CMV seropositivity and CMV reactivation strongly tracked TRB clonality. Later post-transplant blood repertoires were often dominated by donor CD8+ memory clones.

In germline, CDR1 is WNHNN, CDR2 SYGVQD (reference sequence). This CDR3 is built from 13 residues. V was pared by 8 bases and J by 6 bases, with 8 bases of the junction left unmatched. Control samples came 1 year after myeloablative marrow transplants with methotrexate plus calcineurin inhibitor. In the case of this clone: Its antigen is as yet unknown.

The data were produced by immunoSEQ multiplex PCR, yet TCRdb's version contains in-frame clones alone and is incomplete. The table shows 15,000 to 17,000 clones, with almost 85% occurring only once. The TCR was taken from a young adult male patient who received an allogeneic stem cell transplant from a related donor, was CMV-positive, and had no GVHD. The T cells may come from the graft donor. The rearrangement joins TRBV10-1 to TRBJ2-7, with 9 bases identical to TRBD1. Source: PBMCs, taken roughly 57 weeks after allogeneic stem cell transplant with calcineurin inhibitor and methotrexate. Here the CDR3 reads CASSGTGLREQYF. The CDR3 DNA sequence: TGCGCCAGCTCCGGGACAGGGTTACGCGAGCAGTACTTC.